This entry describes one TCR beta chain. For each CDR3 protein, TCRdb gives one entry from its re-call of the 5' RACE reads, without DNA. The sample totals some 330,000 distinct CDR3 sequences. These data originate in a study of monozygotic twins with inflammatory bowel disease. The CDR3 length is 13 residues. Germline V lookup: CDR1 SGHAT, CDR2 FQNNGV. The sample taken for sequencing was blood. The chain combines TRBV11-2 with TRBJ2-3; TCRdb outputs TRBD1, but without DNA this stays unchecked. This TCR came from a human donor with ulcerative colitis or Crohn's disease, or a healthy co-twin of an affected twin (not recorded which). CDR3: CASFNLQGVMQYF.